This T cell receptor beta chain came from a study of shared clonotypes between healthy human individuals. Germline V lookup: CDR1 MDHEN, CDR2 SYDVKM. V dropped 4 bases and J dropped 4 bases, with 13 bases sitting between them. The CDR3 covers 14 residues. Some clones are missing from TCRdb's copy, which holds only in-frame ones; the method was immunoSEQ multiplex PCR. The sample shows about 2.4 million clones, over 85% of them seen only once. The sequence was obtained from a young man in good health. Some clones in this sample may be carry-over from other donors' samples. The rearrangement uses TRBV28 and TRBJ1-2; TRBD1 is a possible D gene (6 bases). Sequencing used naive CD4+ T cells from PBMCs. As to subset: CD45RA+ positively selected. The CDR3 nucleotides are TGTGCCAGCAGTTCTACCGACAGGCCCTATGGCTACACCTTC. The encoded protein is CASSSTDRPYGYTF.